Presented here are 30 T cell receptor beta chains from one specimen sequenced in a study of PD-L1 blockade in urothelial cancer. Here immunoSEQ multiplex PCR was the method, and the copy in TCRdb shows in-frame clones only, minus some. The repertoire holds approximately 34,000 clones, with 84% as singletons. Sequencing was performed on PBMCs, taken around atezolizumab (anti-PD-L1) treatment. These receptors all stem from a man between 60 and 75 years old with urothelial cancer.

The rearrangement links TRBV19 to TRBJ2-5; D is possibly TRBD1 (5 bases). There are 16 residues in the CDR3. Trimming removed 2 bases from V and 2 bases from J, with 15 bases in between. CDR1 LNHDA and CDR2 SQIVND come from the germline V gene (reference sequence). CDR3 coding DNA: TGTGCCAGTAGTATACCGACAGACTGGGGACAAGAGACCCAGTACTTC. Encoded protein: CASSIPTDWGQETQYF.

This clone was counted between two and nine times. The J gene is TRBJ2-3, the V gene TRBV10-3; 7 bases are a match to TRBD1. The CDR3 extends over 14 amino acids. The germline V gene encodes CDR1 ENHRY and CDR2 SYGVKD. The ends lost 4 bases at V and 2 bases at J; junction bases unmatched: 3. The CDR3 reads CAISGTGNTDTQYF. The CDR3 nucleotides read TGTGCCATCAGTGGGACAGGAAACACAGATACGCAGTATTTT.

This chain links TRBV19 with TRBJ2-5; possible D gene TRBD1, 5 bases. The CDR3 loop spans 13 amino acids. Germline CDR1 is LNHDA and CDR2 is SQIVND (reference sequence). V gave up 2 bases and J gave up 2 bases, with 6 bases separating them. The CDR3, as DNA: TGTGCCAGTAGTATAAGGGGACAAGAGACCCAGTACTTC. Protein product: CASSIRGQETQYF.

The rearrangement links TRBV5-1 to TRBJ2-7; the match to TRBD1 covers 9 bases. This CDR3 comprises 14 residues. The germline gives CDR1 SGHRS, CDR2 YFSETQ. The J segment lost 2 bases and the V segment lost 5 bases, leaving 5 bases of the junction unmatched. Here the CDR3 reads CASRPTGGPYEQYF. The DNA for the CDR3 is TGCGCCAGCAGACCCACAGGGGGCCCCTACGAGCAGTACTTC.

Regarding this clone: Other DNA sequences in the same sample also yield this CDR3. The chain couples TRBV9 to TRBJ2-7, with D hard to call. Germline CDR1 is SGDLS and CDR2 is YYNGEE. Trimming took off 0 bases at V and 1 base at J, with 8 bases between the two ends. The CDR3 loop spans 14 amino acids. The CDR3, as DNA: TGTGCCAGCAGCGTAGGAGTGGTATCCTACGAGCAGTACTTC. Translating it yields CASSVGVVSYEQYF.

This chain uses TRBV4-3 with TRBJ1-1, with D unresolved. This CDR3 is 14 amino acids long. CDR1 and CDR2 (germline): LGHNA, YSLEER. Trimming pared 0 bases from V and 4 bases from J, leaving 9 bases between. The CDR3 nucleotides are TGCGCCAGCAGCCAAGACCTCCACGGCACTGAAGCTTTCTTT. This gives the protein CASSQDLHGTEAFF.

J is TRBJ2-2 and V is TRBV6-5; D not resolved. Germline CDR1 reads MNHEY; CDR2 reads SVGAGI. The CDR3 runs 14 residues. V shed 6 bases and J shed 3 bases, with 11 bases lying between them. In DNA form, the CDR3 reads TGTGCCAGCAGACCCGCTATTGACACCGGGGAGCTGTTTTTT. Translating gives CASRPAIDTGELFF.

The V call is TRBV9, the J call TRBJ1-5, with a tentative D call TRBD1 (5 bases). The CDR3 consists of 16 residues. Trimming removed 0 bases at V and 4 bases at J, with 14 bases between. Germline V gives CDR1 SGDLS, CDR2 YYNGEE. CDR3 amino acids: CASSVDGGRGNQPQHF. CDR3 coding DNA: TGTGCCAGCAGCGTAGATGGAGGGAGGGGAAATCAGCCCCAGCATTTT.

Only one count was recorded for this clone. The CDR3 spells CASSSLAFYEQYF. The CDR3 region has the DNA TGTGCCAGCAGTTCCCTAGCTTTTTACGAGCAGTACTTC. The chain recombines TRBV25-1 with TRBJ2-5; possible D gene TRBD2, 5 bases. TRBJ2-7 matches the DNA end more closely, so the J call is doubtful. The CDR3 is made up of 13 amino acids. Germline CDR1 is MGHDK and CDR2 is SYGVNS.

This chain joins TRBV9 and TRBJ1-2, with D uncertain. Trimming pared 4 bases from V and 0 bases from J, leaving 10 bases between. Germline CDR1 reads SGDLS; CDR2 reads YYNGEE. The CDR3 totals 14 residues. The CDR3 loop reads CASSFRATNYGYTF. In DNA, the CDR3 is TGTGCCAGCAGCTTTAGAGCTACTAACTATGGCTACACCTTC.

The chain joins TRBV19 to TRBJ1-1; D unresolved. Looked up from germline, CDR1 is LNHDA and CDR2 is SQIVND (reference sequence). The CDR3 length is 14 residues. V shed 3 bases and J shed 1 base, with 9 bases lying between them. The CDR3 coding sequence is TGTGCCAGTAGTATCGGGGTTGGGAACACTGAAGCTTTCTTT. The encoded protein is CASSIGVGNTEAFF.

The chain carries TRBV9 and TRBJ2-5, with 10 bases lining up with TRBD2. The germline CDR1 and CDR2 sequences are SGDLS and YYNGEE. The CDR3 spans 14 residues. The V and J ends lost 3 bases and 4 bases, in that order; junction bases with no gene match: 3. The CDR3 DNA reads TGTGCCAGCAGCGCCTTAGCGGGGGGAGAGACCCAGTACTTC. Translated: CASSALAGGETQYF.

The chain is built from TRBV5-1 and TRBJ1-1; D not certain. Germline lookup yields CDR1 SGHRS and CDR2 YFSETQ. V lost 3 bases and J lost 1, with 10 bases in between. CDR3 length: 14 residues. Here the CDR3 reads CASSSRQRNTEAFF. CDR3 in DNA: TGCGCCAGCAGCTCACGACAACGGAACACTGAAGCTTTCTTT. Full variable domain (missing parts from reference TRBV5-1 and TRBJ1-1): KAGVTQTPRYLIKTRGQQVTLSCSPISGHRSVSWYQQTPGQGLQFLFEYFSETQRNKGNFPGRFSGRQFSNSRSEMNVSTLELGDSALYLCASSSRQRNTEAFFGQGTRLTVV.

V is TRBV27 and J is TRBJ1-5; tentative D call: TRBD1 (5 bases). Germline V CDR1 and CDR2: MNHEY, SMNVEV (reference sequence). There are 15 residues in the CDR3. V was pared by 2 bases and J by 3 bases, with 11 bases between. This CDR3 reads CASSLSAGNNQPQHF. CDR3 in DNA: TGTGCCAGCAGTTTAAGTGCAGGGAACAATCAGCCCCAGCATTTT.

This clone was observed once. The chain recombines TRBV12-5 with TRBJ2-1; D might be TRBD2 (6 bases). Trimming took off 6 bases at V and 0 bases at J, with 15 bases between the two ends. CDR3 length equals 16 residues. The germline gives CDR1 LGHNT, CDR2 FRNRAP. The CDR3, as DNA: TGTGCTAGTGGCGGGTGGGGGGAGCCCTCCTACAATGAGCAGTTCTTC. Protein sequence: CASGGWGEPSYNEQFF.

V usage is TRBV6-1 and J usage is TRBJ1-3; D is possibly TRBD1 (6 bases). The V gene's germline CDR1 is MNHNS and CDR2 SASEGT. V was cut by 8 bases and J by 0 bases, with 11 bases left in between. The CDR3 is 14 residues long. CDR3 nucleotide sequence: TGTGCCAGCTCCGAGGGACACTCTGGAAACACCATATATTTT. It encodes CASSEGHSGNTIYF.

The chain couples TRBV27 to TRBJ2-3, with D possibly TRBD1 on 6 matching bases. The CDR3 runs to 13 residues. The germline gives CDR1 MNHEY, CDR2 SMNVEV (reference sequence). Trimming pared 5 bases from V and 4 bases from J, leaving 10 bases between. The CDR3 DNA is TGTGCCAGCAGTGCAGGGGCTTCAGATACGCAGTATTTT. This encodes CASSAGASDTQYF.

The chain combines TRBV4-1 with TRBJ2-7; TRBD1 matches at 9 bases. Trimming at V came to 1 base and at J to 3 bases, leaving 7 bases not matched to a gene. Germline assignment: CDR1 MGHRA and CDR2 YSYEKL. This CDR3 spans 16 amino acids. CDR3 amino acids: CASSQGGQGLIYEQYF. The CDR3 DNA reads as TGCGCCAGCAGCCAAGGAGGACAGGGGTTGATCTACGAGCAGTACTTC.

This clone has just one count. The rearrangement joins TRBV19 to TRBJ2-7; D may be TRBD1 (6 bases). Trimming removed 3 bases at V and 4 bases at J, with 10 bases between. Germline V gene lookup returns CDR1 LNHDA and CDR2 SQIVND (reference sequence). CDR3 length: 13 amino acids. The CDR3 DNA reads as TGTGCCAGTAGTATCTCAGGGGAATACGAGCAGTACTTC. Protein sequence: CASSISGEYEQYF.

This clone appeared a few times. The chain employs TRBV30 and TRBJ1-2; TRBD1 might be the D (6 bases). CDR1 is GTSNPN, CDR2 SVGIG, per germline (reference sequence). CDR3 length equals 14 residues. Between the trimmed V and J ends, which lost 0 bases and 5 bases, there was a span of 13 bases. The CDR3 nucleotides are TGTGCCTGGAGTGTCTCAAGGACAGCTTATGGCTACACCTTC. Its translation: CAWSVSRTAYGYTF.

This clone was counted a few times. This chain uses TRBV19 with TRBJ2-5; TRBD2 matches 8 bases. Trimming cost V 5 bases and J 5 bases; bases outside gene matches: 10. Germline V gives CDR1 LNHDA, CDR2 SQIVND (reference sequence). This CDR3 has 15 residues. CDR3 nucleotides: TGTGCCAGTAGTTCCGCCGGGGGGGTTCGTGAGACCCAGTACTTC. This translates into CASSSAGGVRETQYF.

The chain recombines TRBV27 with TRBJ2-2; TRBD1 matches 7 bases. CDR3 length: 16 amino acids. With 8 bases clipped from V and 6 bases from J, the junction kept 15 bases outside the gene matches. The germline V gene encodes CDR1 MNHEY and CDR2 SMNVEV (reference sequence). CDR3 sequence: CASLGAQGFSPGELFF. CDR3 DNA: TGTGCCAGCCTAGGTGCACAGGGGTTTTCCCCCGGGGAGCTGTTTTTT.

V usage is TRBV7-9 and J usage is TRBJ1-2; the D is unclear. Germline V gene sequence: CDR1 SEHNR, CDR2 FQNEAQ (reference sequence). This CDR3 is 14 amino acids long. The V end lost 4 bases, the J end lost 2 bases, and 11 bases lay between the germline ends. The CDR3 DNA follows: TGTGCCAGCAGCTCCTCGGAGGCCAACTATGGCTACACCTTC. The encoded protein is CASSSSEANYGYTF.

The V and J genes are TRBV5-4 and TRBJ2-1, with D possibly TRBD2 on 6 matching bases. The CDR3 has 14 amino acids. Germline V gene lookup returns CDR1 SGHNT and CDR2 YYREEE (reference sequence). The ends were cut back, 3 bases at V and 9 bases at J, with 16 bases in the middle. This CDR3 is CASSYGGGYAEQFF. The CDR3, as DNA: TGTGCCAGCAGCTATGGAGGAGGGTACGCTGAGCAGTTCTTC.

V usage is TRBV5-4 and J usage is TRBJ2-7; TRBD1 is a possible D gene (6 bases). The CDR3 sequence is 16 residues long. CDR1 is SGHNT and CDR2 is YYREEE in the germline V gene (reference sequence). Trimming removed 10 bases at V and 1 base at J, with 24 bases between. The CDR3 bases are TGTGCCGCCTCGCCGGGGACAAGGGGATTTTCCTACGAGCAGTACTTC. Protein: CAASPGTRGFSYEQYF.

V usage is TRBV7-2 and J usage is TRBJ1-5; 8 positions match TRBD1. J lost 6 bases, V lost 2 bases, and 6 bases had no gene match. This CDR3 comprises 15 residues. The germline CDR1 and CDR2 sequences are SGHTA and FQGNSA. The CDR3 reads CASSLSRGQGQPQHF. In DNA form, the CDR3 reads TGTGCCAGCAGCTTAAGCAGGGGGCAGGGTCAGCCCCAGCATTTT.

The chain uses TRBV6-4 and TRBJ1-1; 7 nucleotides line up with TRBD1. The CDR3 runs 15 residues. Germline CDR1 and CDR2: MRHNA and SNTAGT. V lost 7 bases and J lost 3; bases outside the gene matches: 11. CDR3 bases: TGTGCCAGCACCCCTCCCGGACAGGAGTACACTGAAGCTTTCTTT. Protein sequence: CASTPPGQEYTEAFF.

V and J are TRBV10-1 and TRBJ2-1; 8 nucleotides line up with TRBD2. This CDR3 spans 14 amino acids. The germline CDR1 and CDR2 sequences are WNHNN and SYGVQD (reference sequence). After removal of 0 bases from V and 13 bases from J, the junction contained 8 bases not matched to a gene. The CDR3 sequence: CASSESVGGLGQFF. CDR3 bases: TGCGCCAGCAGTGAGTCGGTTGGGGGACTAGGCCAGTTCTTC.

The chain joins TRBV19 to TRBJ1-1; D is possibly TRBD1 (5 bases). Germline values: CDR1 LNHDA, CDR2 SQIVND (reference sequence). V was cut by 0 bases and J by 5 bases, with 10 bases left in between. There are 14 residues in the CDR3. CDR3 DNA: TGTGCCAGTAGTATAGAGGGGCTAGGAACTGAAGCTTTCTTT. Protein sequence: CASSIEGLGTEAFF.

The chain employs TRBV19 and TRBJ2-7; 8 positions match TRBD2. Germline V gives CDR1 LNHDA, CDR2 SQIVND (reference sequence). The ends lost 11 bases at V and 1 base at J; junction bases unmatched: 10. CDR3 size: 14 residues. The CDR3 reads CACRERGSSYEQYF. CDR3 DNA: TGTGCCTGCAGGGAGCGGGGGAGTTCCTACGAGCAGTACTTC.